This T cell receptor beta chain was captured by sequencing in a study of blood T cell repertoires in COVID-19. Turning to the study itself: Sources were T cells, B-cell-depleted T cells, or PBMCs; the material itself was cDNA or gDNA.

Trimming removed 3 bases at V and 5 bases at J, with 7 bases between. The length of the CDR3 is 12 residues. CDR1 is LGHDT and CDR2 is YNNKEL in the germline V gene (reference sequence). Source study methods: Scientists estimated how many nucleated cells there were by amplifying reference gene primers. Sequenced by immunoSEQ multiplex PCR; TCRdb stores in-frame clones only, minus some. The V and J calls and the clone size are those of that table, but D and trimming were determined from the DNA. Found here are fewer than 40,000 clones, 85% of them singletons; the top ten hold 8% to 10%. The sequenced material came from peripheral blood. V is TRBV3-1 (or the pseudogene TRBV3-2) and J is TRBJ2-5; D not resolved. The TCR was taken from an elderly man with active COVID-19. The DNA for the CDR3 is TGTGCCAGCAGCCACGCGGAGGAGACCCAGTACTTC. Translating it yields CASSHAEETQYF.